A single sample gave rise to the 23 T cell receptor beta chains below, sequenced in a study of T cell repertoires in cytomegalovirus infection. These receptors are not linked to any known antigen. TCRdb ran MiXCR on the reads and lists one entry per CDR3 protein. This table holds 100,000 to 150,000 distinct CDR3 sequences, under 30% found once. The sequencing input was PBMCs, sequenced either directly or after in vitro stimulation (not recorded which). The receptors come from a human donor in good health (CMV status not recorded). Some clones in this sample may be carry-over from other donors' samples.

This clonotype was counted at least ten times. The CDR3 spells CASSAGLNTEAFF. The CDR3 bases are TGTGCCAGCAGCGCAGGATTGAACACTGAAGCTTTCTTT. V is TRBV7-2 and J is TRBJ1-1, with unresolved D. Germline assignment: CDR1 SGHTA and CDR2 FQGNSA. Trimming stripped 5 bases from V and 0 bases from J, with 7 bases between. The CDR3 spans 13 residues.

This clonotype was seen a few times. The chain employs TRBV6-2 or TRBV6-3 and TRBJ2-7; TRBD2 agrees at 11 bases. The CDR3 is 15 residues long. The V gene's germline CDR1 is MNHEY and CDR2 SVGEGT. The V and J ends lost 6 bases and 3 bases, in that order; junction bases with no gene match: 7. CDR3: CASSPGTSGIYEQYV. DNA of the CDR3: TGTGCCAGCAGCCCCGGGACTAGCGGAATCTACGAGCAGTACGTC.

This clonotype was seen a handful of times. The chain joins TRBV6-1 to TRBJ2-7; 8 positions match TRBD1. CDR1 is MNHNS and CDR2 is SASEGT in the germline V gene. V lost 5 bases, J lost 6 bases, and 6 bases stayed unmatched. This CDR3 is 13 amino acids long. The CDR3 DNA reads TGTGCCAGCAGTCCATCAGGGGGCAGCGAGCAGTACGTC. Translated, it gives CASSPSGGSEQYV.

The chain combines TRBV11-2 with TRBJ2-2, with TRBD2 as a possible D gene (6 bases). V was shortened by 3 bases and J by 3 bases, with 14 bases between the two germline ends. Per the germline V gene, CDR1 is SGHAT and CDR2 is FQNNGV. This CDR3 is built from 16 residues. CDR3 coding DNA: TGTGCCAGCAGCTTGGGGACGGCGGGGTACACCGGGGAGCTGTTTTTT. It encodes CASSLGTAGYTGELFF.

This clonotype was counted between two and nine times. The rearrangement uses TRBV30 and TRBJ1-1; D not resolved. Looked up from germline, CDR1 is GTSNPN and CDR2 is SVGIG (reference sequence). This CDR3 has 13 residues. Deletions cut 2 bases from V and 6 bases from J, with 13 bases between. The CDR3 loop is CAWSSNWAAEAFF. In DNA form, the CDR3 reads TGTGCCTGGAGTTCGAATTGGGCGGCTGAAGCTTTCTTT.

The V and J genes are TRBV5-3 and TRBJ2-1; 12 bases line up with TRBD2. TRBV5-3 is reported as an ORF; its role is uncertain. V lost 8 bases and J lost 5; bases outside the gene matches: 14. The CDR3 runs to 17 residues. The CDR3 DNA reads TGTGCCAGCAGATCCAATCTAGCGGGAGGGGAGAACAATGAGCAGTTCTTC. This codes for CASRSNLAGGENNEQFF.

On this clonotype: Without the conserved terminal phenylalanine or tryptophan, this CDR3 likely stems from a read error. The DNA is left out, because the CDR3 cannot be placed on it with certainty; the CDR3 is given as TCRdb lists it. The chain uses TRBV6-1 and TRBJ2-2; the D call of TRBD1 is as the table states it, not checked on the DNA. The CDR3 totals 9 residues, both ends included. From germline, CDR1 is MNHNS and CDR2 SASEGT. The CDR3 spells CASSTDSSG.

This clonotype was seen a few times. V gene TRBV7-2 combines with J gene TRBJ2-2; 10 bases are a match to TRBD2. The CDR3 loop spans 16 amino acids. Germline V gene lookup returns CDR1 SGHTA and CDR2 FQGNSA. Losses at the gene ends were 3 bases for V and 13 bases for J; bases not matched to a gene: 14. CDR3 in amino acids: CASSFPGASGSRWLFF. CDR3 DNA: TGTGCCAGCAGCTTCCCTGGGGCTAGCGGGAGTCGTTGGCTGTTTTTT.

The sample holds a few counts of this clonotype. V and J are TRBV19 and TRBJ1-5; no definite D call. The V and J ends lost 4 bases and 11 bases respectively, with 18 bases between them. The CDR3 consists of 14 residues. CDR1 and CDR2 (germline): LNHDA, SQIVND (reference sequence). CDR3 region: CASSRASLGTSQHF. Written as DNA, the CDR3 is TGTGCCAGTAGTAGGGCGTCCCTTGGCACATCCCAGCATTTT.

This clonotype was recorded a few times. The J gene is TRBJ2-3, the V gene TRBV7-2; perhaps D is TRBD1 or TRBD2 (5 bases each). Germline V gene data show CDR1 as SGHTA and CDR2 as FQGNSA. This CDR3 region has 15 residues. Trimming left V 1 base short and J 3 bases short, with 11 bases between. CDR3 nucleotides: TGTGCCAGCAGCTTAGGGTCGGGACCGACAGATACGCAGTATTTT. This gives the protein CASSLGSGPTDTQYF.

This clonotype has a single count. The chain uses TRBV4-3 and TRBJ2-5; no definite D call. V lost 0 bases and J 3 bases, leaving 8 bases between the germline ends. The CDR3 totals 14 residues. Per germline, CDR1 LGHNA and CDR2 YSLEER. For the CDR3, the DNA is TGCGCCAGCAGCCAAGAAGCGTGGGAAGAGACCCAGTACTTC. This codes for CASSQEAWEETQYF.

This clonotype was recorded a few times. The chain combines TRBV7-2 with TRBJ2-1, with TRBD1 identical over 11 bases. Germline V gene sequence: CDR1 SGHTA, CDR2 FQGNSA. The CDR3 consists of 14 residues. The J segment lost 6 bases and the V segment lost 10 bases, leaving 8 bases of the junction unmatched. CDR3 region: CATRPGQGGNEQFF. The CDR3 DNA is TGTGCCACCCGACCGGGACAGGGGGGCAATGAGCAGTTCTTC.

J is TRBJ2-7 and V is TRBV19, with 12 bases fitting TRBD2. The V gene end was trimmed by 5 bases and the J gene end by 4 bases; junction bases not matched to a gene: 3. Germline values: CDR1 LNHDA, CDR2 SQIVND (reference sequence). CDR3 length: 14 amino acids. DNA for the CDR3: TGTGCCAGTAGTCCGGGACTAGCGGGTTACGAGCAGTACTTC. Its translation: CASSPGLAGYEQYF. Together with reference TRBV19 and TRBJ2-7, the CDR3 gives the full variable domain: DGGITQSPKYLFRKEGQNVTLSCEQNLNHDAMYWYRQDPGQGLRLIYYSQIVNDFQKGDIAEGYSVSREKKESFPLTVTSAQKNPTAFYLCASSPGLAGYEQYFGPGTRLTVT.

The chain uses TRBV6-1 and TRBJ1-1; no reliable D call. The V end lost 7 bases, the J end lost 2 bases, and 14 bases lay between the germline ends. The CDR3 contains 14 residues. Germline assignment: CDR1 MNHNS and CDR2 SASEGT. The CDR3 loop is CASTSGPGNTEAFF. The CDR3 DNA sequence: TGTGCCAGCACCTCCGGCCCGGGAAACACTGAAGCTTTCTTT.

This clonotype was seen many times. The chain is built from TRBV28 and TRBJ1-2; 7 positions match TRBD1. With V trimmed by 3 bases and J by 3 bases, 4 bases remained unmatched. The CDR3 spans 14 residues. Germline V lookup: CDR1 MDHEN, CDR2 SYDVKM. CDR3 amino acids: CASSFKDRHYGYTF. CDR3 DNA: TGTGCCAGCAGTTTCAAGGACAGGCACTATGGCTACACCTTC.

The CDR3 region is CASSYSGTSGDGIGQFF. CDR3 nucleotide sequence: TGTGCCAGCAGTTACTCCGGGACTAGCGGAGACGGTATCGGACAGTTCTTC. The genes are TRBV12-3 or TRBV12-4 and TRBJ2-1; 11 bases align to TRBD2. The CDR3 contains 17 residues. Trimming at V came to 4 bases and at J to 13 bases, leaving 18 bases not matched to a gene.

CDR3 protein: CASSSQGGIDTQYF. For the CDR3, the DNA is TGTGCCAGCAGCTCCCAGGGAGGTATAGATACGCAGTATTTT. The V call is TRBV11-2, the J call TRBJ2-3; weak D call: TRBD2 (6 bases). This CDR3 is 14 amino acids long. The germline V and J ends were trimmed by 4 bases and 5 bases, with 13 bases remaining between them. Looked up from germline, CDR1 is SGHAT and CDR2 is FQNNGV.

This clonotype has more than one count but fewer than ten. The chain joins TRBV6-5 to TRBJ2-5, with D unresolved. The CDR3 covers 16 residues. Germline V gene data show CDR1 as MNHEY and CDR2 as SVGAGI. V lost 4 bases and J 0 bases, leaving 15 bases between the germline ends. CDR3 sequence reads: CASSSGRASYQETQYF. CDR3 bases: TGTGCCAGCAGTTCCGGACGGGCTTCGTACCAAGAGACCCAGTACTTC.

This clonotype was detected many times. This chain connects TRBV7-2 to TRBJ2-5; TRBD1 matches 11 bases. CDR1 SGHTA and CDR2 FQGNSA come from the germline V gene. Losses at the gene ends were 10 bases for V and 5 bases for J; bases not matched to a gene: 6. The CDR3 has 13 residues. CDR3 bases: TGTGCCAACGGGAGGGACAGGGGGGAGACCCAGTACTTC. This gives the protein CANGRDRGETQYF.

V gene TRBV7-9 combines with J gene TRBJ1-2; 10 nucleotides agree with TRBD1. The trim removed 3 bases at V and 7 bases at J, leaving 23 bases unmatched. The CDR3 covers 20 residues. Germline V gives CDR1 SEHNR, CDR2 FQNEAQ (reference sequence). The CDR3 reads CASSFAWTGTGEFYFGGYTF. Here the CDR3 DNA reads TGTGCCAGCAGCTTTGCATGGACCGGGACAGGGGAGTTTTACTTCGGTGGCTACACCTTC.

The CDR3 DNA follows: TGTGCCAGCAGTCCGGGGGGGTCGGATGGCTACACCTTC. It translates to CASSPGGSDGYTF. This chain uses TRBV28 with TRBJ1-2; TRBD1 is a possible D gene (5 bases). The germline V and J ends were trimmed by 5 bases and 6 bases, with 13 bases remaining between them. The germline CDR1 and CDR2 sequences are MDHEN and SYDVKM. This CDR3 is built from 13 residues.

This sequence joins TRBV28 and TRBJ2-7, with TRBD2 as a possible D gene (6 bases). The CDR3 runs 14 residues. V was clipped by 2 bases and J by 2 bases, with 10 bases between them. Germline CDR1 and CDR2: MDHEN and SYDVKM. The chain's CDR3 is CASSLRGIPYEQYV. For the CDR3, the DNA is TGTGCCAGCAGTTTACGGGGGATCCCCTACGAGCAGTACGTC.

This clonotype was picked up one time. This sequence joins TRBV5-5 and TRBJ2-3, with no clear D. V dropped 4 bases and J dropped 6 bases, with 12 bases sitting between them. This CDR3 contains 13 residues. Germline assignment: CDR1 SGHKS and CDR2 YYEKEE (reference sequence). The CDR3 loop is CASSALTEDTQYF. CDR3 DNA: TGTGCCAGCAGCGCCTTGACCGAGGATACGCAGTATTTT.